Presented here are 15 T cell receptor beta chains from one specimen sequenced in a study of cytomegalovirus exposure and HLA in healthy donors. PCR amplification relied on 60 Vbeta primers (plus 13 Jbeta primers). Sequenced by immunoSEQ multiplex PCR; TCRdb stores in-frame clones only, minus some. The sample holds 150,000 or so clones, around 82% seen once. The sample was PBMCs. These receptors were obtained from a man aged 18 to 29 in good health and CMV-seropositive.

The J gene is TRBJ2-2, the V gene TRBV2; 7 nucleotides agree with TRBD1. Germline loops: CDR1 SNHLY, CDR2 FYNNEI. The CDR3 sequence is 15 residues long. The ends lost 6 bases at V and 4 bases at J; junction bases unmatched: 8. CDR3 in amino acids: CASRYRGQVTGELFF. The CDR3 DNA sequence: TGTGCCAGCAGGTATAGAGGACAGGTCACCGGGGAGCTGTTTTTT.

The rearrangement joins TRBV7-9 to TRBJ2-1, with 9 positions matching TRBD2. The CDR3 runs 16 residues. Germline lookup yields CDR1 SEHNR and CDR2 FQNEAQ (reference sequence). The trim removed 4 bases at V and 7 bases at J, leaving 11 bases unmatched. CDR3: CASSSLGVAGANEQFF. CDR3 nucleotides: TGTGCCAGCAGCTCCCTCGGAGTAGCGGGAGCGAATGAGCAGTTCTTC. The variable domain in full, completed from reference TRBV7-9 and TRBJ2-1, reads DTGVSQNPRHKITKRGQNVTFRCDPISEHNRLYWYRQTLGQGPEFLTYFQNEAQLEKSRLLSDRFSAERPKGSFSTLEIQRTEQGDSAMYLCASSSLGVAGANEQFFGPGTRLTVL.

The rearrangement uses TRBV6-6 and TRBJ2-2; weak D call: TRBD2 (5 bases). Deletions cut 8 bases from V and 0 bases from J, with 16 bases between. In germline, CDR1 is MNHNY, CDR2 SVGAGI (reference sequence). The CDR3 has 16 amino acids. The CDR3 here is CASRSPRGSNTGELFF. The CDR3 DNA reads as TGTGCCAGCCGCTCGCCCCGGGGTTCGAACACCGGGGAGCTGTTTTTT.

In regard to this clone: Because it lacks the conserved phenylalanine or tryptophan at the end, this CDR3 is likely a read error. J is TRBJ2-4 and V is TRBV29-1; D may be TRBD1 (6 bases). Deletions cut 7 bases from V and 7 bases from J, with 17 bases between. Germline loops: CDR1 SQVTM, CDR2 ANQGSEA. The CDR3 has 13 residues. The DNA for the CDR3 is TGCAGCGCCAAAGACAGGAGCCGTAACATTCAGTACCTC. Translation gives CSAKDRSRNIQYL.

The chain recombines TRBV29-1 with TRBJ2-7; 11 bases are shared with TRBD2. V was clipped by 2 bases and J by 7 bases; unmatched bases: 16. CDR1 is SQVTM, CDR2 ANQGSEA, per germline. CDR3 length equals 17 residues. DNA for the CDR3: TGCAGCGTTGAACTGGGGCTAGCGGGAGGAGGCTTGGAAGAGCAGTACTTC. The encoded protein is CSVELGLAGGGLEEQYF.

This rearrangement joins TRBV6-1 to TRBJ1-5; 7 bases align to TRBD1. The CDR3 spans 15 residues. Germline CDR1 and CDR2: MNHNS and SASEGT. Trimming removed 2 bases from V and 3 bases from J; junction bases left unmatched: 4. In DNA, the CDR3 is TGTGCCAGCAGTGAACTTGACAGGGCCAATCAGCCCCAGCATTTT. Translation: CASSELDRANQPQHF.

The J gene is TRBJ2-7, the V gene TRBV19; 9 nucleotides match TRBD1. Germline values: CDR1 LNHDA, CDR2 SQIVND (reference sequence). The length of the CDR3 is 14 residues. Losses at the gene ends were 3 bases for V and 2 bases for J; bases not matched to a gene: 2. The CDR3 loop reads CASSIHRGPYEQYF. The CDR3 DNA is TGTGCCAGTAGTATCCACAGGGGGCCCTACGAGCAGTACTTC.

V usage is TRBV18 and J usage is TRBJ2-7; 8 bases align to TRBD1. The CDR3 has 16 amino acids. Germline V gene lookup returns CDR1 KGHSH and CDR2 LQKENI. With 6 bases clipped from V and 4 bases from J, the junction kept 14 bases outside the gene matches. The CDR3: CASSSPIEDRAYEQYF. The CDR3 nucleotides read TGTGCCAGCTCTTCTCCCATTGAGGACAGGGCGTACGAGCAGTACTTC.

CDR3 in amino acids: CASSLGAGNTEAFF. Here the CDR3 DNA reads TGTGCCAGCAGTTTAGGGGCCGGGAACACTGAAGCTTTCTTT. The rearrangement links TRBV27 to TRBJ1-1, with a possible D match to TRBD1 (5 bases). Germline V lookup: CDR1 MNHEY, CDR2 SMNVEV (reference sequence). Trimming took 2 bases from V and 1 from J, leaving 8 bases between them. This CDR3 region has 14 residues.

The CDR3 bases are TGTGCCAGCACCCACGGGGGGATGAAGTACTTC. Protein sequence: CASTHGGMKYF. This chain connects TRBV27 to TRBJ2-7; TRBD2 agrees at 7 bases. The J segment lost 11 bases and the V segment lost 7 bases, leaving 8 bases of the junction unmatched. Germline V gives CDR1 MNHEY, CDR2 SMNVEV (reference sequence). CDR3 length equals 11 residues.

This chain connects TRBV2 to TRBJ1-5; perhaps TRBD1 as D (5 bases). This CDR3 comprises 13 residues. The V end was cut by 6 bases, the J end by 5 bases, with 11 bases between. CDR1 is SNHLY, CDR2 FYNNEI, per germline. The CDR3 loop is CASRWGEDQPQHF. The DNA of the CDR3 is TGTGCCAGCAGATGGGGGGAAGATCAGCCCCAGCATTTT.

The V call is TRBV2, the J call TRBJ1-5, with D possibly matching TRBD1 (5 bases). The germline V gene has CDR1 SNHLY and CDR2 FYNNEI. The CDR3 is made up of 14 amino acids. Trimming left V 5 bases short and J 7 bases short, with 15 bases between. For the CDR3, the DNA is TGTGCCAGCAGTCTGGACGGGGGAGGGCAGCCCCAGCATTTT. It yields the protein CASSLDGGGQPQHF.

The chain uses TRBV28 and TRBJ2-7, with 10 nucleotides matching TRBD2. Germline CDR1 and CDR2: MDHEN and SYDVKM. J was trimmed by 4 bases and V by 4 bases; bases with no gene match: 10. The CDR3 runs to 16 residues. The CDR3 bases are TGTGCCAGCAGTTCCTCAGGAGCTAGCGGGAGATACGAGCAGTACTTC. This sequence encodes CASSSSGASGRYEQYF.

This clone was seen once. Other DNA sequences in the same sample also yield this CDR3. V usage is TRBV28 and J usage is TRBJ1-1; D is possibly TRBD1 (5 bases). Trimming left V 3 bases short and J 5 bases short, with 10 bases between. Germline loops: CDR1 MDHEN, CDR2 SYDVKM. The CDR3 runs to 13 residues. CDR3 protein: CASSFQGGTEAFF. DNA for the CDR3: TGTGCCAGCAGTTTTCAGGGAGGAACTGAAGCTTTCTTT. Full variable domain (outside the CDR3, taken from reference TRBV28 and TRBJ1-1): DVKVTQSSRYLVKRTGEKVFLECVQDMDHENMFWYRQDPGLGLRLIYFSYDVKMKEKGDIPEGYSVSREKKERFSLILESASTNQTSMYLCASSFQGGTEAFFGQGTRLTVV.

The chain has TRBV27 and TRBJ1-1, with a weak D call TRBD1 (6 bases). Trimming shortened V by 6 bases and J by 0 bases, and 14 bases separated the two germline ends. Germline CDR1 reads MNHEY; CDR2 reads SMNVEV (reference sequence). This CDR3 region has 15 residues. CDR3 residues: CASRLLTGMNTEAFF. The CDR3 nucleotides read TGTGCCAGCAGACTTCTTACAGGGATGAACACTGAAGCTTTCTTT.